The sequence of this T cell receptor beta chain was determined in a study of blood T cells in healthy people across ages. Study-wide context: Capturing about one barcoded beta molecule per two T cells was achieved by template switching.

The second PCR ran about 6 to 12 cycles with a sample-barcoded 5' primer and J-beta primers. TCRdb re-called the 5' RACE reads through MiXCR, storing one row per CDR3 protein. The table lists about 1 million distinct CDR3 sequences, around 45% of them singletons. Regarding this clonotype: The antigen is not known.

V shed 4 bases and J 1 base; nucleotides not matched to a gene: 5. The length of the CDR3 is 15 residues. Germline CDR1 LGHNA, CDR2 YNFKEQ. General study points: Naive CD4+ cell counts and diversity both ran higher in long-lived than in aged donors. Age advanced and TCR beta diversity per million T cells fell, roughly linearly.

The genes are TRBV4-2 and TRBJ2-5; TRBD2 matches 8 bases. The sample consisted of blood. This receptor was identified in a woman between 55 and 75 years old in good health. CDR3 region: CASSPPGGGQETQYF. The CDR3 DNA sequence: TGTGCCAGCAGCCCGCCGGGGGGGGGCCAAGAGACCCAGTACTTC.